A single sample is the source of the 15 T cell receptor beta chains below, sequenced in a study of T cell changes during pregnancy in multiple sclerosis. Assay used: immunoSEQ multiplex PCR; TCRdb lists only in-frame clones, some missing. The table shows fewer than 100,000 clones, with roughly 91% occurring only once. The material sequenced was peripheral blood, taken after pregnancy. The source is a female donor in good health, enrolled as a control in a pregnancy study.

The chain employs TRBV15 and TRBJ2-1, with 13 bases identical to TRBD2. Germline CDR1 reads LNHNV; CDR2 reads YYDKDF (reference sequence). The CDR3 extends over 15 amino acids. The ends lost 6 bases at V and 7 bases at J; junction bases unmatched: 6. CDR3 sequence (DNA): TGTGCCACCAGGGCCTCGACTAGCGGGGGGAATGAGCAGTTCTTC. This sequence encodes CATRASTSGGNEQFF.

The chain employs TRBV27 and TRBJ2-1; 13 bases align to TRBD2. This CDR3 spans 19 amino acids. V was pared by 7 bases and J by 0 bases, with 12 bases of the junction left unmatched. Germline values: CDR1 MNHEY, CDR2 SMNVEV (reference sequence). CDR3 nucleotides: TGTGCCAGCACCCGGGGGGGACTAGCGGGGAGCCCCTCCTACAATGAGCAGTTCTTC. Its translation: CASTRGGLAGSPSYNEQFF.

V is TRBV4-1 and J is TRBJ2-7, with D tentatively TRBD2 (5 bases). Deletions cut 1 base from V and 2 bases from J, with 15 bases between. Germline V gene sequence: CDR1 MGHRA, CDR2 YSYEKL. CDR3 size: 16 residues. CDR3 in amino acids: CASSQGLVSGTYEQYF. CDR3 sequence (DNA): TGCGCCAGCAGCCAAGGTTTGGTGTCCGGGACCTACGAGCAGTACTTC.

The rearrangement joins TRBV5-4 to TRBJ1-1; tentative D call: TRBD1 (5 bases). Germline values: CDR1 SGHNT, CDR2 YYREEE (reference sequence). The CDR3 spans 15 residues. V lost 0 bases, J lost 1 base, and 10 bases lay in between. CDR3 region: CASSLAAGPNTEAFF. The CDR3 DNA follows: TGTGCCAGCAGCTTGGCGGCGGGGCCGAACACTGAAGCTTTCTTT.

The V and J genes are TRBV10-2 and TRBJ1-3; D unresolved. The germline V gene has CDR1 WSHSY and CDR2 SAAADI. V lost 6 bases and J 0 bases, leaving 6 bases between the germline ends. The CDR3 covers 13 residues. CDR3 coding DNA: TGCGCCAGCAGAGCTTACTCTGGAAACACCATATATTTT. Its translation is CASRAYSGNTIYF.

The chain recombines TRBV29-1 with TRBJ2-5, with D possibly being TRBD2 (6 bases). The ends were cut back, 7 bases at V and 7 bases at J, with 13 bases in the middle. CDR3 size: 11 residues. Looked up from germline, CDR1 is SQVTM and CDR2 is ANQGSEA. This CDR3 reads CSGDLGGTQYF. The CDR3, as DNA: TGCAGCGGGGACCTGGGAGGGACCCAGTACTTC.

This clone was detected once. The chain couples TRBV19 to TRBJ1-1, with 7 bases fitting TRBD1. CDR3 length: 15 residues. Germline V CDR1 and CDR2: LNHDA, SQIVND (reference sequence). After removal of 3 bases from V and 3 bases from J, the junction contained 7 bases not matched to a gene. CDR3 nucleotide sequence: TGTGCCAGTAGTATCCAGGGGGGAGTGTACACTGAAGCTTTCTTT. It encodes CASSIQGGVYTEAFF.

This chain uses TRBV4-2 with TRBJ1-5, with 7 bases that match TRBD1. Germline CDR1 and CDR2: LGHNA and YNFKEQ. The CDR3 has 16 amino acids. The V and J ends lost 0 bases and 2 bases, in that order; junction bases with no gene match: 4. The CDR3 spells CASSQDGRGGNQPQHF. CDR3 in DNA: TGTGCCAGCAGCCAAGATGGCAGGGGGGGCAATCAGCCCCAGCATTTT.

This clone is deemed medium-sized. The V and J genes are TRBV19 and TRBJ2-1; TRBD2 aligns across 9 bases. Per the germline V gene, CDR1 is LNHDA and CDR2 is SQIVND (reference sequence). CDR3 length: 15 residues. The trim removed 3 bases at V and 4 bases at J, leaving 4 bases unmatched. The CDR3 region is CASSISSGAYNEQFF. CDR3 DNA sequence: TGTGCCAGTAGTATCTCTAGCGGGGCTTACAATGAGCAGTTCTTC.

The gene calls are TRBV5-1 and TRBJ2-3; 7 nucleotides align to TRBD1. CDR3 size: 15 residues. CDR1 and CDR2 from the germline V gene are SGHRS and YFSETQ. V trimming: 0 bases; J trimming: 3 bases; junction bases outside the gene matches: 4. As DNA, the CDR3 is TGCGCCAGCAGCTTGGGGGGGACAGTTACAGATACGCAGTATTTT. It translates to CASSLGGTVTDTQYF.

This rearrangement joins TRBV6-5 to TRBJ2-7; a weak D match, TRBD1 (6 bases). Germline V gene lookup returns CDR1 MNHEY and CDR2 SVGAGI. The ends were cut back, 5 bases at V and 6 bases at J, with 11 bases in the middle. CDR3 size: 12 residues. CDR3 nucleotides: TGTGCCAGCAGTACAACAGGGCGCGAGCAGTACTTC. Translated, it gives CASSTTGREQYF.

This chain joins TRBV4-1 and TRBJ2-1; a possible D gene is TRBD2 (5 bases). The ends were cut back, 4 bases at V and 6 bases at J, with 19 bases in the middle. The CDR3 runs to 16 residues. Germline V gene lookup returns CDR1 MGHRA and CDR2 YSYEKL. The CDR3 protein is CASSPRWERVVNEQFF. The CDR3 nucleotides read TGCGCCAGCAGCCCCCGATGGGAGAGGGTGGTCAATGAGCAGTTCTTC.

This clone showed up just once. The junction and the germline gene differ at one end; a read error may be behind it. This rearrangement joins TRBV7-7 to TRBJ2-5; D uncertain. The CDR3 has 13 amino acids. The germline V gene has CDR1 SSHAT and CDR2 FNYEAQ (reference sequence). As DNA, the CDR3 is TGTGCTAGCAGCCATGCCCTTGGCGGGACCCAGTACTTC. It is translated as CASSHALGGTQYF. Combining the CDR3 with reference TRBV7-7 and TRBJ2-5 gives the whole variable domain GAGVSQSPRYKVTKRGQDVTLRCDPISSHATLYWYQQALGQGPEFLTYFNYEAQPDKSGLPSDRFSAERPEGSISTLTIQRTEQRDSAMYRCASSHALGGTQYFGPGTRLLVL.

The chain carries TRBV18 and TRBJ1-2; D unclear. Trimming shortened V by 3 bases and J by 5 bases, and 10 bases separated the two germline ends. The germline CDR1 and CDR2 sequences are KGHSH and LQKENI. The CDR3 totals 13 residues. Here the CDR3 DNA reads TGTGCCAGCTCACCCATCCACTCTTATGGCTACACCTTC. Protein: CASSPIHSYGYTF.

V is TRBV9 and J is TRBJ2-5, with a tentative D call TRBD1 (5 bases). CDR3 size: 14 residues. Germline V gene sequence: CDR1 SGDLS, CDR2 YYNGEE. V was shortened by 5 bases and J by 4 bases, with 15 bases between the two germline ends. The CDR3 DNA reads TGTGCCAGCAGTCCAGGGCCGGCCGGAGAGACCCAGTACTTC. Encoded protein: CASSPGPAGETQYF.